This TCR beta chain was profiled in a study of blood T cell repertoires in COVID-19. Study-wide background: Acute and convalescent COVID-19 samples came from the United States, Italy and Spain. Nucleic acid was either cDNA or gDNA, and it came from T cells, B-cell-depleted T cells, or PBMCs.

In the source study's methods: Reference gene primer amplification in the assay estimated nucleated cell counts. Sequenced by immunoSEQ multiplex PCR; TCRdb stores in-frame clones only, minus some. V, J and clone size were drawn from that table, and D and trimming were deduced from the DNA. The sample records roughly 240,000 clones, approximately 82% being singletons. The CDR3 is 16 residues long. Germline CDR1 MNHEY, CDR2 SMNVEV (reference sequence). V dropped 7 bases and J dropped 3; count of bases not matched to a gene: 9. The specimen was peripheral blood. The receptor was derived from a man aged 55 to 70 who had recovered from COVID-19. The V call is TRBV27, the J call TRBJ2-1, with TRBD2 matching over 10 bases. The CDR3, as DNA: TGTGCCAGCATGCGGGTAGCGGGGGGATACTACAATGAGCAGTTCTTC. This translates into CASMRVAGGYYNEQFF.